This T cell receptor beta chain was documented in a study of T cells in women clearing cervical HPV infection. Whole-study context: Case blood drawn at lesion detection; control blood after infection cleared. For cases, blood was sampled a median about 160 days after lesion detection, interquartile range roughly 90 to 230 days. Findings of the study overall: A classifier using richness and V gene abundances reached an AUC of approximately 0.79.

The repertoire was sequenced with immunoSEQ multiplex PCR; TCRdb's copy has only in-frame clones and lacks some. Here the sample table reports around 31,000 clones. Comment on this clone: Its specificity is not known. The junction shows a germline mismatch at one end, possibly a read error.

The clonotype was recovered from a woman aged 18-70 years with a cervical HPV16 infection that either progressed to CIN3+ or cleared (not recorded which). Sequenced material: blood buffy coat.

CDR3 amino acids: CSVEGGVSYNEQFF. CDR3 DNA (partial): TGCAGCGTCGAAGGGGGGGTGTCCTACAATGAG. The V and J genes are TRBV29-1 and TRBJ2-1; TRBD2 is a possible D gene (7 bases). Read coverage stops 3 residues before the CDR3 terminus; the germline J gene supplies the remainder. The germline V gene has CDR1 SQVTM and CDR2 ANQGSEA. The CDR3 loop spans 14 amino acids.